One and the same sample provided the 25 T cell receptor beta chains below, sequenced in a study of graft-versus-host responses after intestinal transplantation (dated by TCRdb to the early 2020s). The library was built by means of the immunoSEQ multiplex PCR assay. Here the immuneACCESS table is served through TCRdb, limited to in-frame sequences with V and J called. Missing clones are a known gap in these copies; in checked studies unresolved V genes cover under half, and the rest lacks a known reason. This sample has 21,000 or so clones in its table, and approximately 60% of those were observed once. The ten largest account for just over 1% of the sample. The sample's time point label, in plain terms: cells obtained before transplantation from donor or recipient. The sequencing here drew on alloreactive CD4+ T cells from a mixed lymphocyte reaction culture, taken before intestinal transplant. The sample's cell subset or site label, in plain terms: CFSE-low proliferating T cells sorted from roughly six-day pre-transplant mixed lymphocyte reaction (GvH or HvG direction). The receptors shown here come from a human patient who received an intestinal transplant.

This clone was seen more than once but under ten times. The CDR3 region has the DNA TGTGCCAGCAGCATCCGGGAGAGCAATCAGCCCCAGCATTTT. Translation gives CASSIRESNQPQHF. V usage is TRBV4-2 and J usage is TRBJ1-5; D is undetermined. The V end was cut by 5 bases, the J end by 1 base, with 9 bases between. The V gene's germline CDR1 is LGHNA and CDR2 YNFKEQ. The CDR3 loop spans 14 amino acids.

This clone was observed a few times. The chain couples TRBV7-9 to TRBJ1-1; 7 bases line up with TRBD1. V shed 1 base, J shed 1 base, and the junction held 6 bases outside the gene matches. This CDR3 is built from 16 residues. The germline gives CDR1 SEHNR, CDR2 FQNEAQ (reference sequence). The CDR3 bases are TGTGCCAGCAGCTTAGGTTGGGGACAGAAGAACACTGAAGCTTTCTTT. The encoded protein is CASSLGWGQKNTEAFF. Full variable domain (rest looked up from reference TRBV7-9 and TRBJ1-1): DTGVSQNPRHKITKRGQNVTFRCDPISEHNRLYWYRQTLGQGPEFLTYFQNEAQLEKSRLLSDRFSAERPKGSFSTLEIQRTEQGDSAMYLCASSLGWGQKNTEAFFGQGTRLTVV.

J is TRBJ2-4 and V is TRBV5-6; maybe TRBD2 (5 bases). The germline CDR1 and CDR2 sequences are SGHDT and YYEEEE. The germline V and J ends were trimmed by 1 base and 0 bases, with 8 bases remaining between them. The CDR3 runs to 15 residues. CDR3 loop: CASSLREIAKNIQYF. CDR3 sequence (DNA): TGTGCCAGCAGCTTGAGGGAGATAGCCAAAAACATTCAGTACTTC.

This clone has just one count. V gene TRBV19 combines with J gene TRBJ2-1, with a possible D match to TRBD2 (6 bases). V was pared by 7 bases and J by 2 bases, with 24 bases between. This CDR3 is built from 18 residues. Germline assignment: CDR1 LNHDA and CDR2 SQIVND (reference sequence). CDR3 region: CASILRGGKEPTYNEQFF. CDR3 DNA sequence: TGTGCCAGTATACTGCGGGGCGGGAAAGAACCAACCTACAATGAGCAGTTCTTC.

This clone was counted only a few times. The chain joins TRBV7-2 to TRBJ2-7; D remains unclear. The CDR3 is 12 amino acids. V was shortened by 6 bases and J by 3 bases, with 9 bases between the two germline ends. CDR1 SGHTA and CDR2 FQGNSA come from the germline V gene. CDR3 in amino acids: CASSFDIYEQYF. CDR3 bases: TGTGCCAGCAGTTTCGACATCTACGAGCAGTACTTC.

This clone was seen only a few times. V and J are TRBV7-2 and TRBJ2-6; 7 bases are a match to TRBD1. Looked up from germline, CDR1 is SGHTA and CDR2 is FQGNSA. The CDR3 is made up of 15 amino acids. Unmatched junction bases numbered 1, after V lost 2 bases and J lost 3 bases. The CDR3 DNA reads as TGTGCCAGCAGCTTAAGGGGGCATGGGGCCAACGTCCTGACTTTC. Its protein is CASSLRGHGANVLTF.

V is TRBV11-1 and J is TRBJ1-1; no reliable D call. CDR1 and CDR2 (germline): SGHAT, FQDESV (reference sequence). V was pared by 1 base and J by 2 bases, with 14 bases between. The CDR3 spans 16 residues. The CDR3 bases are TGTGCCAGCAGCTTAGAAGTTCAGGTCGGAAACACTGAAGCTTTCTTT. Protein sequence: CASSLEVQVGNTEAFF.

V and J are TRBV27 and TRBJ1-4, with D tentatively TRBD1 (6 bases). This CDR3 spans 14 amino acids. Germline CDR1 and CDR2: MNHEY and SMNVEV (reference sequence). V gave up 6 bases and J gave up 5 bases, with 13 bases separating them. The CDR3 nucleotides are TGTGCCAGCAGCCCTGGGGGCAGGAATGAAAAACTGTTTTTT. It specifies CASSPGGRNEKLFF. Full variable domain (remainder filled in from reference TRBV27 and TRBJ1-4): EAQVTQNPRYLITVTGKKLTVTCSQNMNHEYMSWYRQDPGLGLRQIYYSMNVEVTDKGDVPEGYKVSRKEKRNFPLILESPSPNQTSLYFCASSPGGRNEKLFFGSGTQLSVL.

The CDR3 sequence is CASSLGWQSAYEQYF. The CDR3, as DNA: TGCGCCAGCAGCTTGGGCTGGCAGTCCGCCTACGAGCAGTACTTC. The V and J genes are TRBV5-1 and TRBJ2-7, with D unclear. The V gene lost 0 bases and the J gene lost 2 bases, with 12 bases spanning the gap. The germline V gene has CDR1 SGHRS and CDR2 YFSETQ. The length of the CDR3 is 15 residues.

The chain has TRBV27 and TRBJ2-4, with TRBD2 identical over 14 bases. This CDR3 region has 17 residues. Germline V lookup: CDR1 MNHEY, CDR2 SMNVEV (reference sequence). V shed 5 bases, J shed 2 bases, and the junction held 5 bases outside the gene matches. The DNA for the CDR3 is TGTGCCAGCAGTCCCCGACTAGCGGGAGGGCCCAAAAACATTCAGTACTTC. This gives the protein CASSPRLAGGPKNIQYF.

The chain is built from TRBV30 and TRBJ1-1; D unresolved. In germline, CDR1 is GTSNPN, CDR2 SVGIG (reference sequence). The ends were cut back, 3 bases at V and 6 bases at J, with 14 bases in the middle. The CDR3 length is 13 residues. CDR3 residues: CAWSEGVYAEAFF. Written as DNA, the CDR3 is TGTGCCTGGAGCGAGGGCGTTTACGCTGAAGCTTTCTTT.

This chain uses TRBV7-2 with TRBJ2-3, with D possibly matching TRBD1 (6 bases). The CDR3 loop spans 14 amino acids. Trimming took off 7 bases at V and 4 bases at J, with 15 bases between the two ends. From germline, CDR1 is SGHTA and CDR2 FQGNSA. The CDR3 reads CASKVRGGADTQYF. In DNA form, the CDR3 reads TGTGCCAGCAAGGTCAGGGGTGGGGCAGATACGCAGTATTTT.

This sequence joins TRBV9 and TRBJ2-7; 9 nucleotides line up with TRBD1. The junction had 7 bases not matched to a gene; V was cut back by 3 bases and J by 3 bases. CDR1 SGDLS and CDR2 YYNGEE come from the germline V gene. This CDR3 comprises 15 residues. CDR3 amino acids: CASSAGQGTYYEQYF. CDR3 nucleotides: TGTGCCAGCAGCGCAGGACAGGGGACTTACTACGAGCAGTACTTC. Combining the CDR3 with reference TRBV9 and TRBJ2-7 gives the whole variable domain DSGVTQTPKHLITATGQRVTLRCSPRSGDLSVYWYQQSLDQGLQFLIQYYNGEERAKGNILERFSAQQFPDLHSELNLSSLELGDSALYFCASSAGQGTYYEQYFGPGTRLTVT.

The rearrangement joins TRBV6-1 to TRBJ1-4, with TRBD1 matching over 9 bases. CDR3 length: 15 residues. Germline V lookup: CDR1 MNHNS, CDR2 SASEGT. V lost 6 bases, J lost 3 bases, and 5 bases stayed unmatched. In nucleotides, the CDR3 is TGTGCCAGCAGCCCGCGGGACAGGGCTAATGAAAAACTGTTTTTT. Its protein product is CASSPRDRANEKLFF.

The chain links TRBV5-1 to TRBJ2-3; D gene unclear. The ends were cut back, 2 bases at V and 0 bases at J, with 4 bases in the middle. The V gene's germline CDR1 is SGHRS and CDR2 YFSETQ. The CDR3 runs to 13 residues. The DNA of the CDR3 is TGCGCCAGCAGCTTCCGGAGCACAGATACGCAGTATTTT. Its translation: CASSFRSTDTQYF.

This clone was found a few times. This sequence joins TRBV7-9 and TRBJ1-1; 8 bases align to TRBD1. Germline CDR1 and CDR2: SEHNR and FQNEAQ (reference sequence). The CDR3 loop spans 14 amino acids. J was trimmed by 1 base and V by 2 bases; bases with no gene match: 0. CDR3 nucleotide sequence: TGTGCCAGCAGCTTACAGGGGGCGAACACTGAAGCTTTCTTT. As protein: CASSLQGANTEAFF.

The gene calls are TRBV30 and TRBJ1-3, with D possibly being TRBD1 (5 bases). The CDR3 has 17 residues. The germline V gene encodes CDR1 GTSNPN and CDR2 SVGIG (reference sequence). V lost 3 bases to trimming and J lost 0 bases, with 18 bases between them. The chain's CDR3 is CAWSLGGASFSGNTIYF. The CDR3 bases are TGTGCCTGGAGCCTCGGAGGGGCTTCATTCTCTGGAAACACCATATATTTT.

This chain connects TRBV7-2 to TRBJ2-1; 9 bases are a match to TRBD2. Looked up from germline, CDR1 is SGHTA and CDR2 is FQGNSA. The CDR3 loop spans 19 amino acids. J was trimmed by 0 bases and V by 8 bases; bases with no gene match: 17. As DNA, the CDR3 is TGTGCCAGCCGCCTACCGTCGCGGGGGGGCCGAACCTCCTACAATGAGCAGTTCTTC. Its protein product is CASRLPSRGGRTSYNEQFF.

The gene calls are TRBV5-1 and TRBJ2-2; D possibly corresponds to TRBD2 (5 bases). CDR1 is SGHRS, CDR2 YFSETQ, per germline. V lost 0 bases and J 8 bases, leaving 14 bases between the germline ends. This CDR3 comprises 15 residues. CDR3 sequence (DNA): TGCGCCAGCAGCTTGGGGGCCGACGGGAAAGGGGAGCTGTTTTTT. Protein: CASSLGADGKGELFF.

The V call is TRBV4-3, the J call TRBJ1-5; D is undetermined. There are 15 residues in the CDR3. V lost 0 bases to trimming and J lost 5 bases, with 11 bases between them. Per germline, CDR1 LGHNA and CDR2 YSLEER. CDR3 sequence (DNA): TGCGCCAGCAGCCAAGAGGCTAGCCCTTATCAGCCCCAGCATTTT. It is translated as CASSQEASPYQPQHF.

This chain's CDR3 is CASSPGQPYEQYF. In DNA, the CDR3 is TGTGCCAGCTCACCGGGGCAACCCTACGAGCAGTACTTC. This chain links TRBV18 with TRBJ2-7, with D possibly matching TRBD1 (5 bases). Germline assignment: CDR1 KGHSH and CDR2 LQKENI. The V end was cut by 3 bases, the J end by 2 bases, with 8 bases between. There are 13 residues in the CDR3.

This clone was seen a handful of times. The J gene is TRBJ2-2, the V gene TRBV12-5; D remains unclear. The V end was cut by 1 base, the J end by 4 bases, with 10 bases between. The CDR3 has 15 residues. CDR1 is LGHNT and CDR2 is FRNRAP in the germline V gene. In nucleotides, the CDR3 is TGTGCTAGTGGTTTGGCCCTTTCGGGCACCGGGGAGCTGTTTTTT. Amino acid sequence: CASGLALSGTGELFF.

This clone was picked up one time. V usage is TRBV11-3 and J usage is TRBJ1-1; D gene ambiguous. CDR3 size: 14 residues. Germline lookup yields CDR1 SGHNT and CDR2 YENEEA. The V gene lost 3 bases and the J gene lost 1 base, with 9 bases spanning the gap. This CDR3 reads CASSLGSANTEAFF. CDR3 bases: TGTGCCAGCAGCTTGGGGAGCGCGAACACTGAAGCTTTCTTT.

The rearrangement joins TRBV28 to TRBJ1-1, with 8 nucleotides matching TRBD1. The germline V gene has CDR1 MDHEN and CDR2 SYDVKM. The junction had 7 bases not matched to a gene; V was cut back by 5 bases and J by 2 bases. The CDR3 runs 15 residues. CDR3 residues: CASSLLRGRNTEAFF. The DNA of the CDR3 is TGTGCCAGCAGTCTACTCAGGGGGCGCAACACTGAAGCTTTCTTT.

This chain uses TRBV29-1 with TRBJ2-3; 8 nucleotides agree with TRBD1. Unmatched junction bases numbered 9, after V lost 7 bases and J lost 3 bases. Germline V gene lookup returns CDR1 SQVTM and CDR2 ANQGSEA. The CDR3 spans 14 residues. CDR3 residues: CSAAQGAPTDTQYF. For the CDR3, the DNA is TGCAGCGCGGCGCAGGGGGCGCCGACAGATACGCAGTATTTT.